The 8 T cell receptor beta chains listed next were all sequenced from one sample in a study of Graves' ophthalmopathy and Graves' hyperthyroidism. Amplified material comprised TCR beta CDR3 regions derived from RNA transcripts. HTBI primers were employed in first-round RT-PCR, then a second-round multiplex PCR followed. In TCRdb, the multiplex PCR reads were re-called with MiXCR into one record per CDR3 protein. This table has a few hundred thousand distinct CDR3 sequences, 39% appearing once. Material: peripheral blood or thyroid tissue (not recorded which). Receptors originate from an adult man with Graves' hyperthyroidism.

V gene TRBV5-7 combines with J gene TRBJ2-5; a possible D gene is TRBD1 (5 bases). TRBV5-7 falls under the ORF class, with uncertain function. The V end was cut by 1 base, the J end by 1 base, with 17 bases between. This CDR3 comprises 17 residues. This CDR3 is CASSLSPPAGPQETQYF. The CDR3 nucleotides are TGTGCCAGCAGCTTGTCCCCCCCGGCAGGGCCCCAAGAGACCCAGTACTTC.

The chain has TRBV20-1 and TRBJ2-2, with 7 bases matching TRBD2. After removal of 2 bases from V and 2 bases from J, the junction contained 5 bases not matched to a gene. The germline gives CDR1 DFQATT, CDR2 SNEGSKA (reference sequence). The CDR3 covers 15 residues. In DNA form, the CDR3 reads TGCAGTGCTAGAACCCCGGGACTAAACACCGGGGAGCTGTTTTTT. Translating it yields CSARTPGLNTGELFF.

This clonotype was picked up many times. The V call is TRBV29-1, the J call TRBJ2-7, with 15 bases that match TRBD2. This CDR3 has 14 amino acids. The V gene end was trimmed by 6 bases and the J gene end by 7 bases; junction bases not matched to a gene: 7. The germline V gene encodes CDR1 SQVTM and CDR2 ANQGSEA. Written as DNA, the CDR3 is TGCAGCGTATCTTGGACTAGCGGGAGGGGTGAGCAGTACTTC. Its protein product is CSVSWTSGRGEQYF.

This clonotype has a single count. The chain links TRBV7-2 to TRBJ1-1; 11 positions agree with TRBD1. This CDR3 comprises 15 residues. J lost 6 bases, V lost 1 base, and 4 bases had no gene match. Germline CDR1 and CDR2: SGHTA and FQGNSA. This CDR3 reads CASSLDGTGGSEAFF. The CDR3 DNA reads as TGTGCCAGCAGCTTAGACGGGACAGGGGGATCTGAAGCTTTCTTT.

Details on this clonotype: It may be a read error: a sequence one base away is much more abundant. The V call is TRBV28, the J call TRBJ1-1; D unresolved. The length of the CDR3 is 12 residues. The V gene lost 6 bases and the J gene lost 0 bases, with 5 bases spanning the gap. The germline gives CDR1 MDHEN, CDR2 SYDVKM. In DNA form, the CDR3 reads TGTGCCAGCAGGGTCATGAACACTGAAGCTTTCTTT. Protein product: CASRVMNTEAFF. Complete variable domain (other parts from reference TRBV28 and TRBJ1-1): DVKVTQSSRYLVKRTGEKVFLECVQDMDHENMFWYRQDPGLGLRLIYFSYDVKMKEKGDIPEGYSVSREKKERFSLILESASTNQTSMYLCASRVMNTEAFFGQGTRLTVV.

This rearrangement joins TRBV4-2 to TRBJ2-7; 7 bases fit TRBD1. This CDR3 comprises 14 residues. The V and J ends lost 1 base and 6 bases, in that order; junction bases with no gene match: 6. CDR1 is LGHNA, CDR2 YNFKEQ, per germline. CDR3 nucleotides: TGTGCCAGCAGCCAAGGCTCGACAGGGAGCGAGCAGTACTTC. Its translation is CASSQGSTGSEQYF.

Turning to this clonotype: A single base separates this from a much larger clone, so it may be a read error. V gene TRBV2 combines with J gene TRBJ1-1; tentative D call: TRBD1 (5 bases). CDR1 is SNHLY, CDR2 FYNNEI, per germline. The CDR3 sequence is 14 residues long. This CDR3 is CASTPDSLNTGAFF. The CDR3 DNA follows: TGTGCCAGCACCCCCGACAGTCTAAACACTGGAGCTTTCTTT. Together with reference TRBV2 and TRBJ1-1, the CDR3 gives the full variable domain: EPEVTQTPSHQVTQMGQEVILRCVPISNHLYFYWYRQILGQKVEFLVSFYNNEISEKSEIFDDQFSVERPDGSNFTLKIRSTKLEDSAMYFCASTPDSLNTGAFFGQGTRLTVV.

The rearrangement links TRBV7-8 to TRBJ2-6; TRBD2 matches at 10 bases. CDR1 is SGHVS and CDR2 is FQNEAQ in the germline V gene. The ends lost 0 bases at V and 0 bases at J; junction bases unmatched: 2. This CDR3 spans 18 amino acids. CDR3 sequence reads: CASSLALAGVSGANVLTF. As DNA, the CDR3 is TGTGCCAGCAGCTTAGCGCTAGCGGGAGTCTCTGGGGCCAACGTCCTGACTTTC.